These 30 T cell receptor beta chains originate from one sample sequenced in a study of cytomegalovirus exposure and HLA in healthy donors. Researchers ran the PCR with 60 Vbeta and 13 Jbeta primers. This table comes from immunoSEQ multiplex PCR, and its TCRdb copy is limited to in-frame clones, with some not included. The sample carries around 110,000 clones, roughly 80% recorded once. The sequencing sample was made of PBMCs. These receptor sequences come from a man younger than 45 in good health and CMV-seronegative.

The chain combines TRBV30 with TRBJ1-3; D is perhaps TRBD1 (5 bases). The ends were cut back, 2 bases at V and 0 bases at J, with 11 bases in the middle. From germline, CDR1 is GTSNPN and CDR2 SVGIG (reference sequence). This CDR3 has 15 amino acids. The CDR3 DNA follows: TGTGCCTGGAGTAGGGGTAGCTCCTCTGGAAACACCATATATTTT. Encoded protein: CAWSRGSSSGNTIYF.

The CDR3 reads CASSAGLARAQETQYF. The CDR3 nucleotides are TGTGCCAGCAGCGCCGGACTAGCGCGCGCCCAAGAGACCCAGTACTTC. The chain couples TRBV9 to TRBJ2-5, with TRBD2 matching 9 bases. The CDR3 is 16 residues long. The V gene's germline CDR1 is SGDLS and CDR2 YYNGEE. V shed 3 bases and J 1 base; nucleotides not matched to a gene: 7.

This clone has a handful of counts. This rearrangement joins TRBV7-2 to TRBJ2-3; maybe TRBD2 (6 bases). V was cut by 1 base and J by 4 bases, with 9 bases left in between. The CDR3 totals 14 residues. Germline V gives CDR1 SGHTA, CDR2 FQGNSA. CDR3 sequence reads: CASSLGLAPDTQYF. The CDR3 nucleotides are TGTGCCAGCAGCTTAGGTCTAGCGCCAGATACGCAGTATTTT.

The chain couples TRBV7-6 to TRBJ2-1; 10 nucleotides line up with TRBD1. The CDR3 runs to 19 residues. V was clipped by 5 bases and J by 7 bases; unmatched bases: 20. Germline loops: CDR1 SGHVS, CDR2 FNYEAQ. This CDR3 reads CASSLLRGEETGGRNEQFF. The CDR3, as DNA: TGTGCCAGCAGCCTCTTACGTGGGGAAGAGACAGGGGGCAGGAATGAGCAGTTCTTC.

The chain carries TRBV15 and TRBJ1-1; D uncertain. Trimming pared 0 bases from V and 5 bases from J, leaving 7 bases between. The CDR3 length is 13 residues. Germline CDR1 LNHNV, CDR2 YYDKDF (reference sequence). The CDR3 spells CATSRDPGTEAFF. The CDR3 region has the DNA TGTGCCACCAGCAGAGATCCCGGGACTGAAGCTTTCTTT.

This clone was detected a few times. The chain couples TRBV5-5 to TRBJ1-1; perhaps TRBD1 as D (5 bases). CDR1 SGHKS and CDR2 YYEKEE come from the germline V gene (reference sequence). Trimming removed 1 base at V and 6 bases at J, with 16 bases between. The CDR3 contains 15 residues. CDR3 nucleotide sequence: TGTGCCAGCAGCTTGTACGGGGGGGAGACGGCTGAAGCTTTCTTT. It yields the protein CASSLYGGETAEAFF.

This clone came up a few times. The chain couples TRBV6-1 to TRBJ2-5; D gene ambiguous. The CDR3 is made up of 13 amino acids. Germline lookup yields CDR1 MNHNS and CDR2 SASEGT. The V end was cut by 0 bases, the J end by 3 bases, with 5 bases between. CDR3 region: CASSEAPEETQYF. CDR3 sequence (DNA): TGTGCCAGCAGTGAAGCGCCGGAAGAGACCCAGTACTTC.

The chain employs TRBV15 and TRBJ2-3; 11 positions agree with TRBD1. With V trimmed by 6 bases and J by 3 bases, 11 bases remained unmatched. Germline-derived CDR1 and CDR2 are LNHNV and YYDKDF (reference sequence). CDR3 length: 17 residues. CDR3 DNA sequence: TGTGCCACCAGACGGACAGGGGGCGCGAGGTATACAGATACGCAGTATTTT. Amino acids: CATRRTGGARYTDTQYF. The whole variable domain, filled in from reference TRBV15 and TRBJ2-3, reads DAMVIQNPRYQVTQFGKPVTLSCSQTLNHNVMYWYQQKSSQAPKLLFHYYDKDFNNEADTPDNFQSRRPNTSFCFLDIRSPGLGDTAMYLCATRRTGGARYTDTQYFGPGTRLTVL.

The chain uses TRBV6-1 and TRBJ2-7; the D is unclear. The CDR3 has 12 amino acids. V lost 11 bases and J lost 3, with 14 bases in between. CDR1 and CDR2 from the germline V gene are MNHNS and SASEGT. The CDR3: CALEVRIYEQYF. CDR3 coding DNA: TGTGCCCTTGAGGTACGGATCTACGAGCAGTACTTC.

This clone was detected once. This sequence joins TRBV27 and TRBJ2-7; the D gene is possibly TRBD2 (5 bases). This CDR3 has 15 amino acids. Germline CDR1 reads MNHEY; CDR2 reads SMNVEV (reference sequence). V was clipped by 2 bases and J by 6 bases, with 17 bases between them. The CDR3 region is CASSLEGTPFFEQYF. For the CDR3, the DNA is TGTGCCAGCAGTTTAGAGGGCACCCCCTTTTTCGAGCAGTACTTC.

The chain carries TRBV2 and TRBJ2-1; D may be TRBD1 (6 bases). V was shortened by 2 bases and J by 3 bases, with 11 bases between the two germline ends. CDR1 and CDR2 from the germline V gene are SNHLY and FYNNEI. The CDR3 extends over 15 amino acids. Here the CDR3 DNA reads TGTGCCAGCAGTGAAAGGACGGACAGCTACAATGAGCAGTTCTTC. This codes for CASSERTDSYNEQFF.

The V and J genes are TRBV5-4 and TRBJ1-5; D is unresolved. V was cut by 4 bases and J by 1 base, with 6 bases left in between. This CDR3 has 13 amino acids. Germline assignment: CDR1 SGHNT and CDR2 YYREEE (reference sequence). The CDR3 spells CASSPGSNQPQHF. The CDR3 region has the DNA TGTGCCAGCAGCCCGGGGAGCAATCAGCCCCAGCATTTT.

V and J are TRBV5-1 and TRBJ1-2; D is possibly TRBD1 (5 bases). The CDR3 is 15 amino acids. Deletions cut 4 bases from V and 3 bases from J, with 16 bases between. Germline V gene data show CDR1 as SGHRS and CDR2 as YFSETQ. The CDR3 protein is CASSKDGGVYYGYTF. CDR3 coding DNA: TGCGCCAGCAGCAAGGACGGGGGGGTCTACTATGGCTACACCTTC.

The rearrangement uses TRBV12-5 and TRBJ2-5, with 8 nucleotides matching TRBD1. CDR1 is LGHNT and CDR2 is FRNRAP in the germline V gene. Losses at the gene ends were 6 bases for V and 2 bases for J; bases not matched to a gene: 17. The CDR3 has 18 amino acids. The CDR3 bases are TGTGCTAGTGGCCCCTCCCTTGGACAGGGACCCTTTCAAGAGACCCAGTACTTC. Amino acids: CASGPSLGQGPFQETQYF.

CDR3 loop: CASSPISGGANEQFF. As DNA, the CDR3 is TGCGCCAGCAGCCCTATTAGCGGGGGGGCCAATGAGCAGTTCTTC. This chain joins TRBV5-1 and TRBJ2-1; 11 nucleotides agree with TRBD2. Per germline, CDR1 SGHRS and CDR2 YFSETQ. With V trimmed by 4 bases and J by 6 bases, 6 bases remained unmatched. This CDR3 region has 15 residues.

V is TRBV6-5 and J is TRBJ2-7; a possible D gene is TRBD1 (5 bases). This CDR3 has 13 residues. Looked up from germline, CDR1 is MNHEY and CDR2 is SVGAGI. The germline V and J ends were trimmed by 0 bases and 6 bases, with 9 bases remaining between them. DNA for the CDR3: TGTGCCAGCAGTTACTCGACAGCGCCCGAGCAGTACTTC. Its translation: CASSYSTAPEQYF.

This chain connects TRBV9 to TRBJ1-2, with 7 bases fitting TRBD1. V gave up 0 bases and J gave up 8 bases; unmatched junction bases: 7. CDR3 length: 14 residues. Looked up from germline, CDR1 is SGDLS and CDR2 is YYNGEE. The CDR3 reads CASSVGQGGNGYTF. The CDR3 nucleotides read TGTGCCAGCAGCGTAGGCCAGGGGGGCAACGGCTACACCTTC.

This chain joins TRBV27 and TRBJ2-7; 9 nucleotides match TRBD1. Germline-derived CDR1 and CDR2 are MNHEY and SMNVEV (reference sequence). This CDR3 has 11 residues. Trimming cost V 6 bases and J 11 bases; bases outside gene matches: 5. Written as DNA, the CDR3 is TGTGCCAGCAGGCGATGGGACAGGGAGTACTTC. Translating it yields CASRRWDREYF.

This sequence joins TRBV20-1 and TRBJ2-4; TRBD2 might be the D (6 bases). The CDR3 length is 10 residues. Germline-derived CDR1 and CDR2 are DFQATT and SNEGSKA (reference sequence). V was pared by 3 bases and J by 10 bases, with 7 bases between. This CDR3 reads CSASGGIQYF. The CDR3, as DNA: TGCAGTGCTAGCGGGGGAATTCAGTACTTC.

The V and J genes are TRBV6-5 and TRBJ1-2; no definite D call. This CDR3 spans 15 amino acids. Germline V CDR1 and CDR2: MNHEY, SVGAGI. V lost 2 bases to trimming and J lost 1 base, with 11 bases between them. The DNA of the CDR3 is TGTGCCAGCAGTTACGGGCAGCCGCTTAACTATGGCTACACCTTC. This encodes CASSYGQPLNYGYTF.

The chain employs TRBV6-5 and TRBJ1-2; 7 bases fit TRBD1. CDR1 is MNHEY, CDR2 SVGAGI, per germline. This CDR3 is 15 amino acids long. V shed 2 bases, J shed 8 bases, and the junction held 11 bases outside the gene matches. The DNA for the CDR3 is TGTGCCAGCAGTTACACGGATAAGGGGGCGGAAGGCTACACCTTC. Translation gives CASSYTDKGAEGYTF.

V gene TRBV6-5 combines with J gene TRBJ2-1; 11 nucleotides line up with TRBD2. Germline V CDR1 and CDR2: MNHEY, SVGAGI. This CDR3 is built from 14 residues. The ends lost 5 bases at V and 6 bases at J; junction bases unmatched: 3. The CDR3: CASSTSGRLNEQFF. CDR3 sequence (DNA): TGTGCCAGCAGTACTAGCGGGAGACTCAATGAGCAGTTCTTC.

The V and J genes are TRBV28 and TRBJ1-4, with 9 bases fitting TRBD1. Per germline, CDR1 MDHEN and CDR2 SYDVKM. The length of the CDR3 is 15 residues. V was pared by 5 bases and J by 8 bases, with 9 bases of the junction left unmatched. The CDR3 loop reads CASSTSQGAGEKLFF. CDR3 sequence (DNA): TGTGCCAGCAGTACCTCACAGGGGGCGGGGGAAAAACTGTTTTTT.

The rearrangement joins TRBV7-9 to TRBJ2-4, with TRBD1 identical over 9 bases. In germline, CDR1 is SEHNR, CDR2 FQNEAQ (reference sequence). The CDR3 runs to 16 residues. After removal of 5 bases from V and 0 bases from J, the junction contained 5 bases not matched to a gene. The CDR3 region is CASSPGQGLAKNIQYF. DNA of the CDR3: TGTGCCAGCAGCCCCGGACAGGGGCTAGCCAAAAACATTCAGTACTTC.

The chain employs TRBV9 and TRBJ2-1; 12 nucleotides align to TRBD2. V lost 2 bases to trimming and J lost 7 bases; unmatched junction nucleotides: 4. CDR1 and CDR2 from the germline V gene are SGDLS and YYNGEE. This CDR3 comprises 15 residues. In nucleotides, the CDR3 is TGTGCCAGCAGCGTCCTAGCGGGGGGGCGGAATGAGCAGTTCTTC. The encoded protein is CASSVLAGGRNEQFF.

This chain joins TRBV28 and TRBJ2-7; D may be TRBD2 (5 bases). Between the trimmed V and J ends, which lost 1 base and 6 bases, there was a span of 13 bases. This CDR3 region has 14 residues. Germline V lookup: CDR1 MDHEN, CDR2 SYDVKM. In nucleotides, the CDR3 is TGTGCCAGCAGTTTATATGAGCCCCGGGGCGAGCAGTACTTC. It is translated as CASSLYEPRGEQYF.

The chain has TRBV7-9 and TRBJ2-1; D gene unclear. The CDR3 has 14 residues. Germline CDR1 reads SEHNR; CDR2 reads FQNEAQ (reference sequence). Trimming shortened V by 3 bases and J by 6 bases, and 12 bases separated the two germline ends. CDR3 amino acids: CASSFSELPNEQFF. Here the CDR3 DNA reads TGTGCCAGCAGCTTTTCGGAGTTGCCCAATGAGCAGTTCTTC.

CDR3 region: CASSMLGEDGYTF. In DNA, the CDR3 is TGTGCCAGTAGTATGTTAGGGGAGGATGGCTACACCTTC. The chain carries TRBV19 and TRBJ1-2; D may be TRBD1 (5 bases). This CDR3 has 13 residues. V lost 3 bases and J 6 bases, leaving 11 bases between the germline ends. Germline assignment: CDR1 LNHDA and CDR2 SQIVND (reference sequence).

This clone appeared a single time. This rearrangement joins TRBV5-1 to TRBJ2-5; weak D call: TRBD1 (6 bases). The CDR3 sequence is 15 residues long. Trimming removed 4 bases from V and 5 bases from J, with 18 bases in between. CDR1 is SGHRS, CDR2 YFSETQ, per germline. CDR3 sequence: CASSPTNTGLETQYF. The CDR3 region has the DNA TGCGCCAGCAGCCCCACCAATACAGGGCTGGAGACCCAGTACTTC.

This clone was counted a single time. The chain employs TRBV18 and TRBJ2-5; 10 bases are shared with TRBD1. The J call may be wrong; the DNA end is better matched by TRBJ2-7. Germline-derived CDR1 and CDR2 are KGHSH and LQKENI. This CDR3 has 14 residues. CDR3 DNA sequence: TGTGCCAGCTCACTTCGACAGGGGGCCCACGAGCAGTACTTC. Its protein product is CASSLRQGAHEQYF.